This T cell receptor beta chain was recovered during a study of blood T cell repertoires in COVID-19. V gave up 5 bases and J gave up 0 bases; unmatched junction bases: 13. Germline V gene sequence: CDR1 KGHSH, CDR2 LQKENI. There are 20 residues in the CDR3. The assay was immunoSEQ multiplex PCR, and TCRdb's table has in-frame clones only and misses some. Of 65,000 to 95,000 clones listed, roughly 90% are singletons. The specimen sequenced was peripheral blood. The chain combines TRBV18 with TRBJ2-3; TRBD2 agrees at 14 bases. The TCR comes from a man aged 50 to 60 with COVID-19, enrolled during active disease. The CDR3 bases are TGTGCCAGCTCATCAACCCCTGGACTAGCGGGGGGTGCTAGCACAGATACGCAGTATTTT. It translates to CASSSTPGLAGGASTDTQYF.